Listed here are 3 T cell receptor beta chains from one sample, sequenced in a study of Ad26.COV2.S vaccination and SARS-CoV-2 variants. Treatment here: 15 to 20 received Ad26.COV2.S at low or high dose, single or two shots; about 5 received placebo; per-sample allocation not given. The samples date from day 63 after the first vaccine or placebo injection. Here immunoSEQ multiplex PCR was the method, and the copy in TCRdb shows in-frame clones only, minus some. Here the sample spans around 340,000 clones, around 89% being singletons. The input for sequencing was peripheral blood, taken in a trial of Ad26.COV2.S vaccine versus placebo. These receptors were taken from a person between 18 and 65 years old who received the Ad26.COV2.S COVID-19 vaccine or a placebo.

This CDR3 is CASRPDSYSGANVLTF. DNA for the CDR3: TGTGCCAGCAGACCAGACTCTTACTCTGGGGCCAACGTCCTGACTTTC. This chain joins TRBV7-9 and TRBJ2-6; D is unclear. Between the trimmed V and J ends, which lost 6 bases and 0 bases, there was a span of 12 bases. This CDR3 has 16 residues. Per the germline V gene, CDR1 is SEHNR and CDR2 is FQNEAQ (reference sequence). The whole variable domain, filled in from reference TRBV7-9 and TRBJ2-6, reads DTGVSQNPRHKITKRGQNVTFRCDPISEHNRLYWYRQTLGQGPEFLTYFQNEAQLEKSRLLSDRFSAERPKGSFSTLEIQRTEQGDSAMYLCASRPDSYSGANVLTFGAGSRLTVL.

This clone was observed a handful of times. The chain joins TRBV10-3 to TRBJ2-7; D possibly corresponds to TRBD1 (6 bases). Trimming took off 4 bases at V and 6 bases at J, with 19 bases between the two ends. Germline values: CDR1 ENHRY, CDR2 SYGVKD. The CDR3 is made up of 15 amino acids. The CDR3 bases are TGTGCCATCAGTGGCCCCCGGGACACGACGAGCGAGCAGTACTTC. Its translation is CAISGPRDTTSEQYF.

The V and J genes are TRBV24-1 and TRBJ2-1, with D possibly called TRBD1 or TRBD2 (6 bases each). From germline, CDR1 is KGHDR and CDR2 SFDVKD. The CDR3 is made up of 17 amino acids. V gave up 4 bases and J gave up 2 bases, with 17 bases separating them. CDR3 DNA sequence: TGTGCCACCAGTGACACTCCTACAGGGAGGCCCTACAATGAGCAGTTCTTC. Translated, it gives CATSDTPTGRPYNEQFF.